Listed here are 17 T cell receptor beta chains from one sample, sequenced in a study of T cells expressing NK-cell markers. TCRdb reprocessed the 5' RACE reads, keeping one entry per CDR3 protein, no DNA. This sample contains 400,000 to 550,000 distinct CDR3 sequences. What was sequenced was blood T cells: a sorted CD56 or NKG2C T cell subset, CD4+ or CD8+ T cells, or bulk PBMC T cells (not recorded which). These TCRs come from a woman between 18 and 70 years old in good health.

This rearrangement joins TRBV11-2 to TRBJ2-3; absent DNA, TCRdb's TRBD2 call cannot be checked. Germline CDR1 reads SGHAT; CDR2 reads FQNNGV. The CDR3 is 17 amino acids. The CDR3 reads CASSQHTSGRGTDTQYF.

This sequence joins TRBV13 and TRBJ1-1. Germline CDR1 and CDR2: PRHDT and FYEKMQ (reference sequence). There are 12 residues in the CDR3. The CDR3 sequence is CASSISNTEAFF.

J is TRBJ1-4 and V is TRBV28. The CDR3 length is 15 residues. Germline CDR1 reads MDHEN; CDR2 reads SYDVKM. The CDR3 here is CASSFRGFTNEKLFF.

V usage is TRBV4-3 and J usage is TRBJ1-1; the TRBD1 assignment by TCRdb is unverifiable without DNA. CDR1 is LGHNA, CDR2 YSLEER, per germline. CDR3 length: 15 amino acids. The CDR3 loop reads CASSRATGGNTEAFF.

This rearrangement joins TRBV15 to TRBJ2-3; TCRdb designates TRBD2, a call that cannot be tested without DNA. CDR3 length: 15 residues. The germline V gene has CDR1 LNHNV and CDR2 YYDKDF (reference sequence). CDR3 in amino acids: CATSSGTSRTDTQYF.

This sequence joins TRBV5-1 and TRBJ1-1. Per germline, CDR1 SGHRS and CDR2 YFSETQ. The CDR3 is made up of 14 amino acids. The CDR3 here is CASSLGWMNTEAFF.

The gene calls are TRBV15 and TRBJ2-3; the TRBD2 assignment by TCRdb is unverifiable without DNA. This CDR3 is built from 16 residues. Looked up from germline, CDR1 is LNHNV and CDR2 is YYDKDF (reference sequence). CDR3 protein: CATSGTSGYSTDTQYF.

The chain's CDR3 is CASSQEERPRSSGANVLTF. The rearrangement links TRBV4-3 to TRBJ2-6. CDR3 length equals 19 residues. The germline V gene has CDR1 LGHNA and CDR2 YSLEER.

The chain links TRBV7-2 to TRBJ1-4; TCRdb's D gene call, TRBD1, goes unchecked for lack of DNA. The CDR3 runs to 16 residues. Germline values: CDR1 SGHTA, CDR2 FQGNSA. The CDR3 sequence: CASSLPLGAGNEKLFF.

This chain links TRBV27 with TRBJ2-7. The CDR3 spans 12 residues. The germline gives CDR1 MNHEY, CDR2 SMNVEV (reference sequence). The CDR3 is CASSPNDYEQYF.

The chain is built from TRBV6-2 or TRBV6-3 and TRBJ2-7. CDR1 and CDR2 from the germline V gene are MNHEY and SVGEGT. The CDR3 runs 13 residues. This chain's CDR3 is CAPYTTEPYEQYF.

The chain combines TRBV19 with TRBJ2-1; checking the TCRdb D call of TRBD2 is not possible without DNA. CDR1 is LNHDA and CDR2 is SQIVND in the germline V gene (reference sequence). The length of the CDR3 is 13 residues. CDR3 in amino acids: CASSSLDSDEQFF.

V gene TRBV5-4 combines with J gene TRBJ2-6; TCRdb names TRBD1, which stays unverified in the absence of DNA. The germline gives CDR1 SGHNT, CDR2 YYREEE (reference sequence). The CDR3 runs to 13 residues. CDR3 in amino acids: CAGTASGANVLTF. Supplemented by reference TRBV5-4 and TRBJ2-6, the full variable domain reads ETGVTQSPTHLIKTRGQQVTLRCSSQSGHNTVSWYQQALGQGPQFIFQYYREEENGRGNFPPRFSGLQFPNYSSELNVNALELDDSALYLCAGTASGANVLTFGAGSRLTVL.

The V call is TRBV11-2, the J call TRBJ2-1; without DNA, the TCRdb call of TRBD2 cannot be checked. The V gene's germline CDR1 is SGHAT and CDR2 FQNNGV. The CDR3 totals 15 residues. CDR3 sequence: CASSTSSGSYNEQFF.

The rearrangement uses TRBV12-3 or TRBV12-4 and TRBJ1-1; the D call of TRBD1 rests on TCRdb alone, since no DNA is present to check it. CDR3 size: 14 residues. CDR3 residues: CASSTLSGDTEAFF.

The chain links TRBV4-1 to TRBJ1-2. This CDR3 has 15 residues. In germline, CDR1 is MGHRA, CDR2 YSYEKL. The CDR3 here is CASSQEDSGYYGYTF.

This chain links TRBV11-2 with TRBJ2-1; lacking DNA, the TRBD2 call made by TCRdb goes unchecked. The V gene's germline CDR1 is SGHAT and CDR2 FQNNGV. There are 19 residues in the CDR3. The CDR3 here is CASSLALAGGPSSYNEQFF.